One sample yielded the 4 T cell receptor beta chains listed below, sequenced in a study of CD8 T cells in ankylosing spondylitis. MiXCR was run by TCRdb on the 5' RACE reads, yielding one entry per CDR3 protein. The repertoire holds about 150,000 distinct CDR3 sequences, with under 55% as singletons. Sequencing was performed on synovial fluid, either unsorted or a sorted T cell fraction (not recorded which). The receptors were gathered from a male donor with ankylosing spondylitis.

The V and J genes are TRBV5-1 and TRBJ1-1; 10 nucleotides line up with TRBD1. CDR1 is SGHRS, CDR2 YFSETQ, per germline. The CDR3 is 14 amino acids. With 4 bases clipped from V and 7 bases from J, the junction kept 7 bases outside the gene matches. The CDR3 sequence: CASSPGQGQLEAFF. CDR3 nucleotides: TGCGCCAGCAGCCCGGGACAGGGGCAGCTTGAAGCTTTCTTT. The whole variable domain, filled in from reference TRBV5-1 and TRBJ1-1, reads KAGVTQTPRYLIKTRGQQVTLSCSPISGHRSVSWYQQTPGQGLQFLFEYFSETQRNKGNFPGRFSGRQFSNSRSEMNVSTLELGDSALYLCASSPGQGQLEAFFGQGTRLTVV.

This chain uses TRBV5-1 with TRBJ2-1; no clear D gene. V was clipped by 0 bases and J by 0 bases, with 13 bases between them. This CDR3 is built from 17 residues. Germline lookup yields CDR1 SGHRS and CDR2 YFSETQ. CDR3 DNA sequence: TGCGCCAGCAGCTTGGTCGGAGAGTTGAGCTCCTACAATGAGCAGTTCTTC. Protein product: CASSLVGELSSYNEQFF.

This clonotype has just a few counts. V and J are TRBV7-3 and TRBJ2-1; 11 nucleotides match TRBD2. V shed 5 bases, J shed 2 bases, and the junction held 2 bases outside the gene matches. This CDR3 comprises 15 residues. Germline V lookup: CDR1 SGHTA, CDR2 FQGTGA. CDR3 sequence reads: CASSISGGAYNEQFF. CDR3 coding DNA: TGTGCCAGCAGCATTAGCGGGGGGGCCTACAATGAGCAGTTCTTC.

The chain has TRBV19 and TRBJ1-4; TRBD1 is a possible D gene (5 bases). Trimming removed 3 bases at V and 7 bases at J, with 18 bases between. In germline, CDR1 is LNHDA, CDR2 SQIVND (reference sequence). The CDR3 contains 16 residues. CDR3 in DNA: TGTGCCAGTAGTATGCGCCCAGGGCGACTCAGTGAAAAACTGTTTTTT. Protein: CASSMRPGRLSEKLFF.